This T cell receptor (beta chain) was retrieved from a study of T cells in Graves' hyperthyroidism and ophthalmopathy. Amplification of TCR beta CDR3 regions was performed using RNA transcripts as template. HTBI primers drove first-round RT-PCR of the TCR CDR3. Each CDR3 protein gets one entry after TCRdb re-called the multiplex PCR reads with MiXCR. The sample consists of about 340,000 distinct CDR3 sequences, about 20% of them appearing once. This clonotype has a handful of counts. Specimen: blood. The sequence was obtained from a woman aged 50 to 60 with Graves' hyperthyroidism.

The CDR3 DNA reads as TGTGCCAGCACCCCAGACAACGGGGTGTTCACTGAAGCTTTCTTT. This gives the protein CASTPDNGVFTEAFF. The chain couples TRBV7-2 to TRBJ1-1; D not certain. The CDR3 is 15 residues long. Germline V CDR1 and CDR2: SGHTA, FQGNSA. V lost 7 bases and J lost 4, with 19 bases in between.